A selection of T cell receptor beta chains follows, all from one sample in a study of shared clonotypes between healthy human individuals. TCRdb keeps only in-frame clones here, not all; method: immunoSEQ multiplex PCR. This sample has more than 1,200,000 clones, with approximately 98.5% found just once. Material: naive CD4+ T cells sorted from blood. These receptors originate from a man aged 30 to 39 in good health. CDR3s include the opening cysteine and the closing phenylalanine or tryptophan. A D gene is named only where the DNA matches it firmly.

j_gene | v_gene | d_gene | CDR3aa | CDR3nt
TRBJ2-1 | TRBV6-1 | TRBD1 | CASKNRDRGYNEQFF | TGTGCCAGCAAGAACCGGGACAGGGGTTACAATGAGCAGTTCTTC
TRBJ1-5 | TRBV28 | - | CASNRGLLGQPQHF | TGTGCCAGCAACCGGGGGCTTCTAGGGCAGCCCCAGCATTTT
TRBJ1-1 | TRBV2 | TRBD1 | CASSDQGQQNTEAFF | TGTGCCAGCAGTGACCAGGGACAGCAGAACACTGAAGCTTTCTTT
TRBJ2-7 | TRBV5-6 | TRBD2 | CAGRSWGGNYEQYF | TGTGCCGGACGTTCGTGGGGAGGGAACTACGAGCAGTACTTC
TRBJ2-7 | TRBV2 | - | CASSENAYSYEQYF | TGTGCCAGCAGTGAAAACGCGTACTCCTACGAGCAGTACTTC
TRBJ1-1 | TRBV18 | - | CASSPRTKNTEAFF | TGTGCCAGCTCACCACGGACAAAGAACACTGAAGCTTTCTTT
TRBJ2-3 | TRBV27 | TRBD2 | CASSLSLGGRALTDTQYF | TGTGCCAGCAGTTTATCGCTTGGCGGGAGGGCCCTCACAGATACGCAGTATTTT
TRBJ2-3 | TRBV9 | - | CASSTRTVPTDTQYF | TGTGCCAGCAGCACCCGGACTGTCCCCACAGATACGCAGTATTTT
TRBJ2-5 | TRBV5-4 | - | CASSLPPQETQYF | TGTGCCAGCAGCTTGCCTCCCCAAGAGACCCAGTACTTC
TRBJ2-3 | TRBV15 | TRBD2 | CATSPRGVGQIDTQYF | TGTGCCACCAGCCCCCGGGGGGTGGGTCAGATAGATACGCAGTATTTT
TRBJ2-3 | TRBV7-8 | - | CASSPGLPTDTQYF | TGTGCCAGCAGCCCAGGACTTCCCACAGATACGCAGTATTTT
TRBJ2-5 | TRBV27 | - | CASSLHRPTSLQETQYF | TGTGCCAGCAGTTTACACAGGCCAACCTCCCTCCAAGAGACCCAGTACTTC
TRBJ2-1 | TRBV7-6 | TRBD1 | CASSSGSPGAGQGRHEQFF | TGTGCCAGCAGCTCTGGTTCGCCTGGAGCGGGACAGGGGAGGCATGAGCAGTTCTTC
TRBJ2-1 | TRBV28 | - | CASSPVSTGIYNEQFF | TGTGCCAGCAGTCCCGTCAGTACGGGCATCTACAATGAGCAGTTCTTC
TRBJ1-1 | TRBV20-1 | - | CSELTAIEAFF | TGCAGTGAGTTGACAGCTATTGAAGCTTTCTTT
TRBJ1-1 | TRBV18 | - | CASSLRTGENTEAFF | TGTGCCAGCTCACTTCGGACGGGAGAAAACACTGAAGCTTTCTTT
TRBJ2-1 | TRBV5-8 | - | CASIRQAYNEQFF | TGTGCCAGCATAAGACAAGCTTACAATGAGCAGTTCTTC
TRBJ2-1 | TRBV7-6 | TRBD2 | CASSLWGTSGNLNEQFF | TGTGCCAGCAGCTTATGGGGGACTAGCGGGAACTTGAATGAGCAGTTCTTC
TRBJ1-2 | TRBV9 | TRBD1 | CASAPTGAAYGYTF | TGTGCCAGCGCCCCGACAGGGGCTGCCTATGGCTACACCTTC
TRBJ2-2 | TRBV18 | - | CASSLPLARGTGELFF | TGTGCCAGCTCACTCCCACTAGCGAGGGGGACCGGGGAGCTGTTTTTT
TRBJ2-1 | TRBV6-5 | TRBD1 | CASSSGTGHHNEQFF | TGTGCCAGCAGTTCCGGGACAGGACACCACAATGAGCAGTTCTTC
TRBJ2-1 | TRBV12-5 | - | CASGLEHRVVQFF | TGTGCTAGTGGTTTGGAGCACAGGGTAGTGCAGTTCTTC